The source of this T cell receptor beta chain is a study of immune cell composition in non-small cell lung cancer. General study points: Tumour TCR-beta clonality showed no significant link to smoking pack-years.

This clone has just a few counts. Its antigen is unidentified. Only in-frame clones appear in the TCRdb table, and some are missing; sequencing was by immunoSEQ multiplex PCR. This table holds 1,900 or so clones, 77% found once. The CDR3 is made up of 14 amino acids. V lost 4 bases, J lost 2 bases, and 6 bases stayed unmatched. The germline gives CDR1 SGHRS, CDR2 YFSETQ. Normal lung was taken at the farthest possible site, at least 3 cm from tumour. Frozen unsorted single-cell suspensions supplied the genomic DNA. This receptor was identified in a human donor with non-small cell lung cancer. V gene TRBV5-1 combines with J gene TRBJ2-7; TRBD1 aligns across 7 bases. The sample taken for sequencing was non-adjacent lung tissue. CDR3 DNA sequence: TGCGCCAGCAGCGAGGACAGGCCACCCTACGAGCAGTACTTC. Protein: CASSEDRPPYEQYF.